These 7 T cell receptor beta chains were sequenced from one sample in a study of metastatic and nonmetastatic thyroid tumors. TCRdb re-analyzed the PCR reads through MiXCR. The sample yields 50,000 to 70,000 clones, approximately 4.1% seen once. Thyroid surgery had not been preceded by any treatment in any patient. What was sequenced was blood. These receptors all stem from a female donor with papillary thyroid cancer or a benign thyroid nodule (not recorded which). Some clones in this sample may be carry-over from other donors' samples.

This clone was counted many times. This chain uses TRBV9 with TRBJ2-7; TRBD2 aligns across 8 bases. This CDR3 has 13 amino acids. The V segment lost 0 bases and the J segment 6 bases; nucleotides outside the gene matches: 2. CDR1 and CDR2 (germline): SGDLS, YYNGEE. This CDR3 is CASSVAGGPEQYF. In DNA, the CDR3 is TGTGCCAGCAGCGTAGCGGGAGGGCCCGAGCAGTACTTC.

This clone was found many times. This rearrangement joins TRBV5-1 to TRBJ2-2; D is unclear. CDR3 size: 15 residues. CDR1 is SGHRS and CDR2 is YFSETQ in the germline V gene. V was shortened by 4 bases and J by 3 bases, with 13 bases between the two germline ends. The CDR3 DNA reads TGCGCCAGCAGCCCGGACGTCAGCTACACCGGGGAGCTGTTTTTT. It encodes CASSPDVSYTGELFF.

This clone was seen repeatedly, ten times or more. The rearrangement joins TRBV19 to TRBJ2-1; 7 bases align to TRBD2. V shed 4 bases and J 0 bases; nucleotides not matched to a gene: 6. CDR3 length: 16 residues. CDR1 and CDR2 from the germline V gene are LNHDA and SQIVND (reference sequence). This CDR3 reads CASSTSSGSSYNEQFF. CDR3 nucleotide sequence: TGTGCCAGTAGTACCTCTAGCGGAAGCTCCTACAATGAGCAGTTCTTC.

The J gene is TRBJ1-1, the V gene TRBV11-1, with 10 bases matching TRBD1. V lost 5 bases, J lost 7 bases, and 4 bases stayed unmatched. CDR1 SGHAT and CDR2 FQDESV come from the germline V gene (reference sequence). The CDR3 length is 13 residues. The CDR3 DNA reads as TGTGCCAGCAGCCCACGGGACAGGGGTGAAGCTTTCTTT. Translated: CASSPRDRGEAFF.

This clone appeared a few times. An end of the junction does not agree with germline; a read error may underlie this. At the DNA level, this CDR3 is encoded by other sequences in the same sample as well. This chain connects TRBV12-3 or TRBV12-4 to TRBJ2-2, with 10 bases aligning to TRBD1. This CDR3 is built from 15 residues. In DNA, the CDR3 is TGTGCCAGCACTTTTGGACAGGGGGACACCGGAGAGCTGTTTTTT. It is translated as CASTFGQGDTGELFF.

J is TRBJ1-5 and V is TRBV28; TRBD1 aligns across 8 bases. From germline, CDR1 is MDHEN and CDR2 SYDVKM. V was clipped by 6 bases and J by 8 bases; unmatched bases: 12. The CDR3 has 15 amino acids. The chain's CDR3 is CASRKQGEQGKPQHF. The CDR3 nucleotides read TGTGCCAGCAGAAAACAGGGGGAGCAGGGAAAGCCCCAGCATTTT.

This clone appeared many times. This chain joins TRBV7-9 and TRBJ2-3; D gene uncertain. Trimming took off 3 bases at V and 0 bases at J, with 10 bases between the two ends. From germline, CDR1 is SEHNR and CDR2 FQNEAQ (reference sequence). The CDR3 is 15 amino acids. The CDR3 DNA follows: TGTGCCAGCAGCTTCCGCCAACTTAGCACAGATACGCAGTATTTT. It codes for CASSFRQLSTDTQYF.